This T cell receptor beta chain stems from a study of blood T cell repertoires in COVID-19. Study information: Collection of acute and convalescent COVID-19 samples took place in the United States, Italy and Spain.

V was trimmed by 4 bases and J by 4 bases, leaving 14 bases between them. CDR1 MNHEY and CDR2 SVGAGI come from the germline V gene. The CDR3 covers 15 residues. Repertoires were generated with immunoSEQ multiplex PCR, while TCRdb's copy carries only in-frame clones and drops some. This sample has 160,000 or so clones, with approximately 81% found just once. Categorization into cohorts depended on clinical history that participants reported. Two negative PCRs, clearance, or symptom resolution characterized the recovered Cohort 3 donors. Only a few counts were recorded for this clone. The sample taken for sequencing was PBMCs or T cells enriched from blood (not recorded which). The TCR sequence derives from a man between 60 and 70 years old who had recovered from COVID-19. The rearrangement joins TRBV6-5 to TRBJ2-1, with TRBD2 as a possible D gene (7 bases). The CDR3 protein is CASSWGASGYNEQFF. CDR3 sequence (DNA): TGTGCCAGCAGTTGGGGGGCTAGCGGATACAATGAGCAGTTCTTC.